This T cell receptor beta chain was retrieved from a study of CD8 T cells in ankylosing spondylitis. A quantitative 5'-RACE method, one with molecular barcodes, was used to make TCR beta libraries. Using its own MiXCR run on the 5' RACE reads, TCRdb lists one record per CDR3 protein. The repertoire holds about 140,000 distinct CDR3 sequences, with about 7% as singletons. The study, taken as a whole, reports: Significant enrichment of disease-linked clones was reported in matched ankylosing spondylitis synovial fluid. Disease-linked clones bore a CD8+ phenotype and were relatively rare in peripheral blood.

This clonotype was observed many times. Its target is unknown. V was trimmed by 3 bases and J by 1 base, leaving 11 bases between them. The CDR3 consists of 14 residues. Germline lookup yields CDR1 DFQATT and CDR2 SNEGSKA (reference sequence). The origin of this receptor is a female donor with ankylosing spondylitis or in good health (not recorded which). The J gene is TRBJ2-3, the V gene TRBV20-1; no definite D call. The sequenced sample was blood, either unsorted or a sorted T cell fraction (not recorded which). In DNA, the CDR3 is TGCAGTGCTAGTTTCACTCTTGGCACAGATACGCAGTATTTT. Protein product: CSASFTLGTDTQYF.